Sequencing of this T cell receptor (beta chain) was carried out in a study of T cell responses to AZD1222 COVID-19 vaccine. For the study at large: Pooling covered second doses at about 4 or about 12 weeks. Findings and limits, study-wide: White British ancestry dominated among donors, who included more females, and clonal diversity was possibly underestimated. Vaccine-related CD4 TCRs covered spike, predominating at 160-218 and 743-854.

Only one count was recorded for this clone. Its antigen is unidentified. Sequenced by immunoSEQ multiplex PCR; TCRdb stores in-frame clones only, minus some. The sample comprises 90,000 to 140,000 clones, roughly 91% of which are singletons, and around 10% rests with the top ten. The V gene lost 2 bases and the J gene lost 3 bases, with 5 bases spanning the gap. Germline CDR1 MNHEY, CDR2 SVGEGT. The CDR3 is 12 amino acids. Sequenced here: peripheral blood, sampled on day 0 of AZD1222 vaccination. The TCR sequence derives from an adult in good health. V gene TRBV6-2 or TRBV6-3 combines with J gene TRBJ2-7; unclear D gene. CDR3 sequence reads: CASSYPGYEQYF. The CDR3 nucleotides read TGTGCCAGCAGTTACCCGGGCTACGAGCAGTACTTC.